This T cell receptor (beta chain) emerged from a study of technical replicates of blood from several donors. Libraries were prepared by immunoSEQ multiplex PCR; TCRdb keeps only in-frame clonotypes and omits some of them. The sample holds some 73,000 clones, 90% to 95% seen once. This CDR3 has 15 residues. CDR1 is LNHDA and CDR2 is SQIVND in the germline V gene (reference sequence). The V end lost 3 bases, the J end lost 5 bases, and 16 bases lay between the germline ends. This TCR came from a human donor in good health. Some clones in this sample may be carry-over from other donors' samples. The sample was PBMCs. The chain has TRBV19 and TRBJ1-1; a possible D gene is TRBD1 (5 bases). In nucleotides, the CDR3 is TGTGCCAGTAGTATGCTCACGGGGGGGAGGACTGAAGCTTTCTTT. Translated, it gives CASSMLTGGRTEAFF.